The clone carrying this TCR beta chain was counted only a few times. No antigen is known for it. These data belong to a study of T cells in Graves' hyperthyroidism and ophthalmopathy. Study background: Peripheral blood was collected at initial diagnosis, before any treatment. Points from the study as a whole: Most thyroid-expanded clonotypes above 0.001 were also found in blood.

Amplified regions were TCR beta CDR3 sequences from RNA transcripts. First-round RT-PCR with HTBI primers amplified the TCR CDR3 region. Each CDR3 protein gets one entry after TCRdb re-called the multiplex PCR reads with MiXCR. The table includes about 640,000 distinct CDR3 sequences, about 20% detected once. Trimming shortened V by 0 bases and J by 1 base, and 10 bases separated the two germline ends. The CDR3 sequence is 16 residues long. Germline CDR1 and CDR2: SGHTS and YDEGEE. Exclusion criteria comprised uncontrolled infection, other autoimmune disease, pregnancy or lactation. Each 10 ml fresh peripheral blood draw supplied the PBMCs.

The sample comprised blood. This chain joins TRBV5-8 and TRBJ1-4; D may be TRBD1 (5 bases). The sequence derives from a man aged 25-45 years with Graves' ophthalmopathy. The chain's CDR3 is CASSLGIRGTNEKLFF. DNA for the CDR3: TGTGCCAGCAGCTTGGGGATAAGGGGAACTAATGAAAAACTGTTTTTT.